This T cell receptor beta chain was recorded in a study of T cell responses to AZD1222 COVID-19 vaccine. Study outcomes and limitations: In the spike-specific TCR repertoire, nearly half reportedly target unmutated variant regions. Baseline seropositivity characterized only six AZD1222 recipients. At 160-218 and 743-854, vaccine-associated CD4 TCRs were dominant, and they spanned spike.

The protocol was immunoSEQ multiplex PCR, while the TCRdb copy is restricted to in-frame clones and leaves out a portion. The sample has more than 85,000 clones; roughly 90% are singletons. Combined were second doses at about 4 or about 12 weeks. Concerning this clone: Its antigen is still unknown.

CDR1 is MRHNA and CDR2 is SNTAGT in the germline V gene. The CDR3 has 15 residues. Trimming shortened V by 8 bases and J by 1 base, and 14 bases separated the two germline ends. Sequenced material: peripheral blood, taken 28 days after the second AZD1222 dose. This clonotype originated in an adult who received the AZD1222 COVID-19 vaccine. V usage is TRBV6-4 and J usage is TRBJ2-2; D perhaps matches TRBD2 (5 bases). As DNA, the CDR3 is TGTGCCAGCTCCTTCACCGGGGAGAACACCGGGGAGCTGTTTTTT. Its protein product is CASSFTGENTGELFF.